This T cell receptor (beta chain) was recovered during a study of blood T cell repertoires in COVID-19 (dated by TCRdb to the early 2020s). For the wider study: Samples covering the acute and convalescent phases of COVID-19 were provided by collaborators in the United States, Italy and Spain. The prospective study material was composed of cDNA or gDNA derived from T cells, B-cell-depleted T cells, or PBMCs. Deeply sampled blood TCRbeta repertoires from subjects exposed to, actively infected with, or recovered from COVID-19 were included in the dataset. A freely available public database, intended as a resource for researchers studying the immune response to SARS-CoV-2, is where the repertoires were released. Samples came from the ongoing ImmuneRACE study (first 160 participants) plus 1,254 subjects from 6 global collaborators. Sample metadata almost always included a de-identified subject ID, COVID-19 status, age in years and sex. Where available, HLA class I and class II types were obtained from metadata supplied by the sample provider rather than from assay-based typing.

General findings and caveats noted by the study authors: The amount of clinical and demographic metadata varied by source and participant and was provided uncurated.

Collaborating institutions collected whole blood in K2EDTA tubes following their own protocols. Collaborator samples were shipped for TCRbeta analysis as frozen whole blood, isolated PBMCs, or DNA extracted from either sample type. Worth noting for this clone: The antigen it binds to is not known. No quality values exist for individual bases; no much larger clone is one base distant.

The V and J ends are trimmed by 0 bases and 4 bases, leaving 8 bases between them. The CDR3 contains 14 residues, cysteine and phenylalanine counted. Left in the record is the CDR3 DNA by itself, 42 bases read in frame from the first base. The germline V gene gives CDR1 as ENHRY and CDR2 as SYGVKD. The immunoSEQ Assay, a bias-controlled multiplex PCR, was used to amplify TCRbeta CDR3 regions from genomic DNA. Concerning the study's data processing: Within the assay, amplification of reference gene primers was used to estimate how many nucleated cells each sample contained. To quantify the absolute abundance of each unique TCRbeta CDR3 rearrangement, sequence reads were collapsed and filtered. Productive Simpson clonality was computed per sample as the square root of Simpson's diversity index over productive rearrangements. This is the immuneACCESS table as TCRdb keeps it, with only in-frame sequences that have V and J called. A part of the clones is gone; compared with another copy, unresolved V genes explain less than half, and the rest is unexplained. The DNA was the basis for D and trimming; V, J and clone size are from that table. Across this sample there are tens of thousands of clones, with 91% seen only once. Of the sample, around 5% is held by the ten largest clones.

The source of this sequence is a human donor in a cohort sampled during active COVID-19. The V and J genes are TRBV10-3 and TRBJ2-3; the D gene is unclear. Sequencing used peripheral blood. The bases read TGTGCCATCAGTGAGTCGACTTCGTCAGATACGCAGTATTTT. This translates into CAISESTSSDTQYF.